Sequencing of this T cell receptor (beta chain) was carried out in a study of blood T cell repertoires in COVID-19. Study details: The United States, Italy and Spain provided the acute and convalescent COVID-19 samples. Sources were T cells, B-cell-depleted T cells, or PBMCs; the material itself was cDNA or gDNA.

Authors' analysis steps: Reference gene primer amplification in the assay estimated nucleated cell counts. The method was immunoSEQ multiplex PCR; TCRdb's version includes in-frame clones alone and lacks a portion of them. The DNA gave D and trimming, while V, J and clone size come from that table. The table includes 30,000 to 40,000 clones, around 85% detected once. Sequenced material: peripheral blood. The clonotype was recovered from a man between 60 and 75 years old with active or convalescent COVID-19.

CDR3 protein: CASSSGTPSPLIKLDTQYF. As DNA, the CDR3 is TGTGCCAGCAGCTCAGGAACCCCATCTCCCCTGATCAAGTTGGATACGCAGTATTTT. The chain employs TRBV11-3 and TRBJ2-3; unclear D gene. Germline CDR1 and CDR2: SGHNT and YENEEA. V was cut by 4 bases and J by 6 bases, with 29 bases left in between. The CDR3 is 19 amino acids.